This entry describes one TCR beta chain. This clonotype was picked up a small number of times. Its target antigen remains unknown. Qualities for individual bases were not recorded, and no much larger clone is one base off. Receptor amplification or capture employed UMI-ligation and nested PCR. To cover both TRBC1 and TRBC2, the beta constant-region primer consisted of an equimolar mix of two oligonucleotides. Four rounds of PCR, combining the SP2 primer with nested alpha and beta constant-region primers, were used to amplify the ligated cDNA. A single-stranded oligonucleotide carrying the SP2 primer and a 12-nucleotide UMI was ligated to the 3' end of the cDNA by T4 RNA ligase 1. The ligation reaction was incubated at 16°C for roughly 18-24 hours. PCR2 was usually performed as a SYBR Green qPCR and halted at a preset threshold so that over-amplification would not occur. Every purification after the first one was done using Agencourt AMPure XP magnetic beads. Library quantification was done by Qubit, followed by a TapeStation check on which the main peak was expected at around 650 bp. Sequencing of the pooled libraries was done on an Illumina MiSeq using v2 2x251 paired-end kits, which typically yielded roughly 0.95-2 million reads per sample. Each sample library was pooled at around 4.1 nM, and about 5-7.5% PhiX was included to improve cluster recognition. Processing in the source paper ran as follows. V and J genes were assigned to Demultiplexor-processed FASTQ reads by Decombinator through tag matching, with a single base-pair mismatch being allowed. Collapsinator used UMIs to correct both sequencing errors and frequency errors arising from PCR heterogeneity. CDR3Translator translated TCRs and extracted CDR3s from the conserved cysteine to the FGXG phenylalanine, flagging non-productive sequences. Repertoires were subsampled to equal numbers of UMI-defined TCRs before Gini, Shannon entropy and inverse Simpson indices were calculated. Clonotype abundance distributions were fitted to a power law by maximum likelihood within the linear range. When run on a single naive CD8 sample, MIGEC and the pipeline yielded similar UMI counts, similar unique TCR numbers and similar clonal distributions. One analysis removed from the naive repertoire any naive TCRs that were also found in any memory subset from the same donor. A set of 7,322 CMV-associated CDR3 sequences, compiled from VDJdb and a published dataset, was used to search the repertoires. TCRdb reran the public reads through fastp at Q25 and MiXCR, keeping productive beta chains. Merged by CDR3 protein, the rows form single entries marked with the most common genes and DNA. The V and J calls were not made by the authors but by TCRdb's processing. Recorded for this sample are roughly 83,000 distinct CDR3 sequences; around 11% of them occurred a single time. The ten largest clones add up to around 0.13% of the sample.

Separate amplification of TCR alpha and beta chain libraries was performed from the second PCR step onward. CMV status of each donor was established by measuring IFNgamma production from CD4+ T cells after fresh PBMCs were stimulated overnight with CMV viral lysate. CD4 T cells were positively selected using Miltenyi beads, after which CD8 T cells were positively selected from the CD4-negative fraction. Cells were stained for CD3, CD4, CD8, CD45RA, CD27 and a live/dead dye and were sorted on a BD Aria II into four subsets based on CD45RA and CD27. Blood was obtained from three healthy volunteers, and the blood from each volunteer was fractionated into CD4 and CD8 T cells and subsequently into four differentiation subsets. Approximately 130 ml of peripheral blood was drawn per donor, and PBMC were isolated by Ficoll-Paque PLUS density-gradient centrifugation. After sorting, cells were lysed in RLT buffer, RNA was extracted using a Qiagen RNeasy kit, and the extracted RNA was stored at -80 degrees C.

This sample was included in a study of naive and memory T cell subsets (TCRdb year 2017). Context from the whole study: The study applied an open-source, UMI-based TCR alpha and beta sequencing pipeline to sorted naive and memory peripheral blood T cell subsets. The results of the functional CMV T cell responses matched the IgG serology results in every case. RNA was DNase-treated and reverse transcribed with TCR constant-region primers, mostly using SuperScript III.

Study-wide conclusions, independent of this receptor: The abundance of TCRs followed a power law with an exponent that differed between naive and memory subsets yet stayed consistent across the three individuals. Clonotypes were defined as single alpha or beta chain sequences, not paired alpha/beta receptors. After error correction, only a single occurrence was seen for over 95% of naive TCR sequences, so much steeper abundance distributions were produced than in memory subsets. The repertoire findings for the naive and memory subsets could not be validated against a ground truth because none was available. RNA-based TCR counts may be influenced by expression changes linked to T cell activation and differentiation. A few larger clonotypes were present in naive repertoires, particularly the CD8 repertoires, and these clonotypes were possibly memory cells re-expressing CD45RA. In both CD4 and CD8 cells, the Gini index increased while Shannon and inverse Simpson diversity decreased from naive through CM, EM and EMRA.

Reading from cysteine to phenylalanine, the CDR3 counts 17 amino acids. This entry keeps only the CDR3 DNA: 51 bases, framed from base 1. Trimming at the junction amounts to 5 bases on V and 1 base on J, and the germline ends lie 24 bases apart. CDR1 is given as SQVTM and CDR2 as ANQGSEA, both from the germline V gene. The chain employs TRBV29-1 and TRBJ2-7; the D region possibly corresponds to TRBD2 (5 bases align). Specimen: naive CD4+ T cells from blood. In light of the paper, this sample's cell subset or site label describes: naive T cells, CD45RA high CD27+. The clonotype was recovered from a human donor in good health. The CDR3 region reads CSVTIRGMRTSSYEQYF. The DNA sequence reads TGCAGCGTTACCATCCGGGGTATGAGGACCTCTTCCTACGAGCAGTACTTC.